The rows below give T cell receptor beta chains drawn from one sample of a study of blood T cell repertoires in COVID-19. Generated by immunoSEQ multiplex PCR, the TCRdb table keeps only in-frame clones and is missing some. The sample records under 300,000 clones, around 85% being singletons. Sequenced: peripheral blood. The receptors shown here come from a young woman with COVID-19, enrolled during active disease. CDR3s include the opening cysteine and the closing phenylalanine or tryptophan.

TRBJ2-2 TRBV27 CASSLKGLRNTGELFF
TRBJ2-6 TRBV11-2 CASGPEDRAWANVLTF
TRBJ2-3 TRBV27 CASSLGHTSDTQYF
TRBJ2-7 TRBV19 CASSGLAGRLPYEQYF
TRBJ1-1 TRBV12-5 CASGLSVGRTEAFF
TRBJ1-1 TRBV2 CASSRGRDTEAFF
TRBJ2-7 TRBV3-1/TRBV3-2 CASSPLAGTYEQYF
TRBJ2-5 TRBV9 CASSVHAGPQETQYF
TRBJ2-7 TRBV2 CASSDVLYEQYF
TRBJ1-3 TRBV5-5 CASSLSDWGGNTIYF
TRBJ1-1 TRBV12-5 CASGFEGAPNTEAFF
TRBJ2-2 TRBV5-1 CASWGGLRNTGELFF
TRBJ2-3 TRBV10-3 CAIRGQGTSTDTQYF
TRBJ2-7 TRBV7-7 CASSPSTGTYEQYF
TRBJ1-6 TRBV5-4 CASSSSPGHGEGSPLHF
TRBJ2-7 TRBV18 CASHSGGLYEQYF
TRBJ2-3 TRBV29-1 CSAGLAGGRGDTQYF
TRBJ2-7 TRBV28 CASSGRTDYEQYF
TRBJ2-7 TRBV4-1 CASSHSTGRYEQYF
TRBJ2-7 TRBV5-1 CASSPIQGAAYEQYF